The 15 T cell receptor beta chains listed next were all sequenced from one sample in a study of metastatic and nonmetastatic thyroid tumors. All patients were untreated before thyroid surgery. TCRdb re-called the PCR reads with MiXCR. This sample has 53,000 or so clones; 20% occur once, and the top ten carry about 3.9%. Sequenced input: blood. The receptors here all came from a female donor with papillary thyroid cancer or a benign thyroid nodule (not recorded which). Some clones in this sample may be carry-over from other donors' samples.

To note about this clone: The CDR3 carries no conserved terminal phenylalanine or tryptophan, so it likely arises from a read error. V usage is TRBV20-1 and J usage is TRBJ2-3; TRBD2 is a possible D gene (5 bases). Germline V gives CDR1 DFQATT, CDR2 SNEGSKA (reference sequence). The CDR3 is made up of 15 amino acids. CDR3: CSSSYPGSPTDTQYI. In DNA form, the CDR3 reads TGCAGTTCTAGTTACCCGGGAAGCCCGACAGATACGCAGTATATT.

About this clone itself: The CDR3 ends on some other residue instead of the conserved phenylalanine or tryptophan, so this is likely a read error. The chain carries TRBV6-2 or TRBV6-3 and TRBJ2-3; TRBD2 agrees at 9 bases. V was pared by 6 bases and J by 6 bases, with 13 bases of the junction left unmatched. CDR1 and CDR2 from the germline V gene are MNHEY and SVGEGT. The CDR3 is made up of 16 amino acids. In DNA form, the CDR3 reads TGTGCCAGCAGCCTCCGGGGCGGGAGGGTGGCTGATACGCAGTATGTT. Amino acid sequence: CASSLRGGRVADTQYV.

This clone has a count of ten or more. The chain joins TRBV11-1 to TRBJ2-1; D is perhaps TRBD1 or TRBD2 (5 bases each). This CDR3 has 16 amino acids. From germline, CDR1 is SGHAT and CDR2 FQDESV (reference sequence). Trimming stripped 5 bases from V and 7 bases from J, with 21 bases between. The CDR3 reads CASSNLLGVLRNEQFF. The CDR3 DNA reads as TGTGCCAGCAGCAACCTTTTGGGGGTTTTAAGGAATGAGCAGTTCTTC.

The chain recombines TRBV4-1 with TRBJ1-5; maybe TRBD1 (6 bases). Germline V gene lookup returns CDR1 MGHRA and CDR2 YSYEKL. This CDR3 has 15 residues. The germline V and J ends were trimmed by 1 base and 2 bases, with 9 bases remaining between them. The CDR3 loop reads CASSQASGGNQPQHF. As DNA, the CDR3 is TGCGCCAGCAGCCAAGCCTCAGGGGGCAATCAGCCCCAGCATTTT.

On this clone: At one end, the junction sequence differs from germline, possibly due to a read error. This rearrangement joins TRBV15 to TRBJ1-1; D is unclear. Germline CDR1 is LNHNV and CDR2 is YYDKDF (reference sequence). The length of the CDR3 is 14 residues. The DNA for the CDR3 is TGTGCAACCAGCACTTGGGATTCGAACACTGATGCTTTCTTT. Protein product: CATSTWDSNTDAFF.

V usage is TRBV6-1 and J usage is TRBJ2-7; 7 nucleotides match TRBD1. The CDR3 is made up of 15 amino acids. V lost 8 bases, J lost 5 bases, and 15 bases stayed unmatched. Germline V CDR1 and CDR2: MNHNS, SASEGT. The chain's CDR3 is CASLVGGRVYHEQYF. The CDR3 region has the DNA TGTGCCAGCTTGGTAGGGGGCAGGGTCTACCACGAGCAGTACTTC.

This clone showed up many times. The chain employs TRBV6-4 and TRBJ2-2; 9 nucleotides agree with TRBD2. V was pared by 7 bases and J by 4 bases, with 7 bases of the junction left unmatched. CDR1 and CDR2 from the germline V gene are MRHNA and SNTAGT. The length of the CDR3 is 15 residues. CDR3 sequence: CASTAGGRSTGELFF. In DNA, the CDR3 is TGTGCCAGCACGGCGGGAGGGCGTTCCACCGGGGAGCTGTTTTTT.

There are many counts of this clone. The gene calls are TRBV6-4 and TRBJ2-1; tentatively, D is TRBD2 (6 bases). The CDR3 totals 14 residues. Trimming shortened V by 3 bases and J by 5 bases, and 11 bases separated the two germline ends. Germline CDR1 is MRHNA and CDR2 is SNTAGT. CDR3: CASSETGEDNEQFF. The CDR3 nucleotides are TGTGCCAGCAGTGAGACCGGGGAGGACAATGAGCAGTTCTTC.

This clone was observed at least ten times. This chain joins TRBV9 and TRBJ2-1; 8 positions agree with TRBD1. J lost 3 bases, V lost 3 bases, and 8 bases had no gene match. The CDR3 extends over 16 amino acids. CDR1 is SGDLS and CDR2 is YYNGEE in the germline V gene. DNA for the CDR3: TGTGCCAGCAGCGCTTCCCCGGGACAGGTCTACAATGAGCAGTTCTTC. It yields the protein CASSASPGQVYNEQFF.

This clone was observed at least ten times. The chain employs TRBV5-1 and TRBJ2-7; tentative D call: TRBD1 (5 bases). V lost 0 bases and J lost 2, with 9 bases in between. The length of the CDR3 is 14 residues. The V gene's germline CDR1 is SGHRS and CDR2 YFSETQ. CDR3 loop: CASSLVDSTYEQYF. DNA for the CDR3: TGCGCCAGCAGCTTGGTCGACAGCACCTACGAGCAGTACTTC.

This clone was picked up one time. J is TRBJ1-4 and V is TRBV5-1, with D unclear. Germline values: CDR1 SGHRS, CDR2 YFSETQ. Trimming left V 4 bases short and J 0 bases short, with 7 bases between. The CDR3 consists of 14 residues. The CDR3 sequence: CASSHDSTNEKLFF. In DNA, the CDR3 is TGCGCCAGCAGCCATGATTCAACTAATGAAAAACTGTTTTTT.

This clone is labeled as medium-sized (0.01 to 0.1%). The CDR3 DNA is TGTGCCAGTAGTCCGCGCGTGGACACTGAAGCTTTCTTT. This translates into CASSPRVDTEAFF. V usage is TRBV19 and J usage is TRBJ1-1; the D is unclear. Germline-derived CDR1 and CDR2 are LNHDA and SQIVND (reference sequence). The length of the CDR3 is 13 residues. The ends were cut back, 5 bases at V and 3 bases at J, with 10 bases in the middle.

At least ten counts were recorded for this clone. The chain uses TRBV5-1 and TRBJ1-1, with D possibly matching TRBD1 (6 bases). Germline CDR1 and CDR2: SGHRS and YFSETQ. Trimming left V 4 bases short and J 1 base short, with 11 bases between. The CDR3 totals 14 residues. DNA for the CDR3: TGCGCCAGCAGCCCGGGACACTCGAACACTGAAGCTTTCTTT. The encoded protein is CASSPGHSNTEAFF.

This clone has only a few counts. A much larger clone is a single base away; this may be a read error. The gene calls are TRBV7-9 and TRBJ1-2; D is perhaps TRBD1 (6 bases). The CDR3 has 13 amino acids. The ends were cut back, 7 bases at V and 7 bases at J, with 16 bases in the middle. Germline V lookup: CDR1 SEHNR, CDR2 FQNEAQ (reference sequence). The chain's CDR3 is CASNPGQSGGYTF. Here the CDR3 DNA reads TGTGCCAGCAACCCTGGACAGTCGGGTGGCTACACCTTC.

This clone was seen only a few times. Possible read error: a much larger clone is one base away. V gene TRBV6-1 combines with J gene TRBJ2-3; D not resolved. The germline V and J ends were trimmed by 5 bases and 0 bases, with 12 bases remaining between them. CDR3 size: 15 residues. The germline CDR1 and CDR2 sequences are MNHNS and SASEGT. The CDR3 loop is CASSLATYSTDTQYF. CDR3 coding DNA: TGTGCCAGCAGTCTCGCGACATATAGCACAGATACGCAGTATTTT.